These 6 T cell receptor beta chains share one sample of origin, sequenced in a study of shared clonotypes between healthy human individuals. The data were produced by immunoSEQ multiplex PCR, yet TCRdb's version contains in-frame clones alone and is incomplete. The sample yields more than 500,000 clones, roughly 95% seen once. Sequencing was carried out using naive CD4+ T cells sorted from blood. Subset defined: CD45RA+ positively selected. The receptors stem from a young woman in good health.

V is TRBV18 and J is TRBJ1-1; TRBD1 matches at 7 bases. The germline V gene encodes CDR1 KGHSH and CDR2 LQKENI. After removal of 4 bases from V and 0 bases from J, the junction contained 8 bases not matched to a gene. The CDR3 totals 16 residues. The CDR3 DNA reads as TGTGCCAGCTCACTTGACAGGGACCCCATGAACACTGAAGCTTTCTTT. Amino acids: CASSLDRDPMNTEAFF.

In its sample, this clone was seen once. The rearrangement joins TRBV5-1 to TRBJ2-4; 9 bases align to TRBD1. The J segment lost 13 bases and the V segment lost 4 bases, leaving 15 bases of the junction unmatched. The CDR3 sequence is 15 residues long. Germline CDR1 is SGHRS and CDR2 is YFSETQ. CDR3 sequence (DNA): TGCGCCAGCAGCCCGCGGGACAGGGAGCCGGACGCACAGTACTTC. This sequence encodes CASSPRDREPDAQYF. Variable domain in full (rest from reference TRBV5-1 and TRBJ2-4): KAGVTQTPRYLIKTRGQQVTLSCSPISGHRSVSWYQQTPGQGLQFLFEYFSETQRNKGNFPGRFSGRQFSNSRSEMNVSTLELGDSALYLCASSPRDREPDAQYFGAGTRLSVL.

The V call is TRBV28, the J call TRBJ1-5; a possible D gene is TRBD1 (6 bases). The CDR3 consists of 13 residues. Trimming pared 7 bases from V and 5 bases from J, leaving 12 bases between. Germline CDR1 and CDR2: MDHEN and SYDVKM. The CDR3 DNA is TGTGCCAGCATTACAGGGTACTATCAGCCCCAGCATTTT. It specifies CASITGYYQPQHF.

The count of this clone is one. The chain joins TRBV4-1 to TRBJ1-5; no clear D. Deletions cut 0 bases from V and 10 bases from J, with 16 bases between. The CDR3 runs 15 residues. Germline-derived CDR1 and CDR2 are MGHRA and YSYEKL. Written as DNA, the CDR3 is TGCGCCAGCAGCCAAGAGGCAGGAACTCTCAGCCCCCAGCATTTT. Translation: CASSQEAGTLSPQHF.

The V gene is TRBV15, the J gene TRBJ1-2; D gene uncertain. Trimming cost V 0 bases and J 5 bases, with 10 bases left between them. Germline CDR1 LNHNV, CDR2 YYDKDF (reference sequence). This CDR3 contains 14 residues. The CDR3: CATSRDLGRYGYTF. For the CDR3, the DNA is TGTGCCACCAGCAGAGATTTGGGGAGATATGGCTACACCTTC.

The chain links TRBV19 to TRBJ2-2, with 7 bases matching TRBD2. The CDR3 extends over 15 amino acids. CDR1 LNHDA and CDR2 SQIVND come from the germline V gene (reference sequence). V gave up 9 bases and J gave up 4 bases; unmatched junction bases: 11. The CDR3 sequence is CASGGGDRLTGELFF. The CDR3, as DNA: TGTGCCAGCGGTGGGGGGGACCGACTCACCGGGGAGCTGTTTTTT.